Detailed here is one T cell receptor beta chain. Clones were read by immunoSEQ multiplex PCR, and TCRdb kept only the in-frame ones, dropping some. The data show around 140,000 clones, with around 81% seen just once and around 8.2% held by the top ten. The data were taken from a study of blood T cell repertoires in COVID-19. Study-wide background: Nucleic acid was either cDNA or gDNA, and it came from T cells, B-cell-depleted T cells, or PBMCs.

V gave up 6 bases and J gave up 1 base; unmatched junction bases: 7. CDR1 and CDR2 (germline): MDHEN, SYDVKM. This CDR3 comprises 16 residues. This sequence joins TRBV28 and TRBJ1-2, with 11 bases that match TRBD1. Sequenced sample: peripheral blood. This TCR was sampled from a human donor in a cohort sampled during active COVID-19. The CDR3 nucleotides are TGTGCCAGCAGGGTAACCGGGACAGGGGGTAACTATGGCTACACCTTC. Translated: CASRVTGTGGNYGYTF.